These T cell receptor beta chains were read from a single sample in a study of beta chain features in type 1 diabetes. The table came from immunoSEQ multiplex PCR; TCRdb's copy has only in-frame clones and leaves some out. The sample consists of roughly 400,000 clones, 14% of them appearing once. Sample: naive CD4+ T cells from blood. The receptors were sampled from a man in his thirties or forties in good health. Both conserved end residues are part of each CDR3.

V gene: TRBV4-1; J gene: TRBJ2-1; CDR3 protein: CASSHQLVTGTNEQFF
V gene: TRBV7-2; J gene: TRBJ2-3; CDR3 protein: CASSSRRSTDTQYF
V gene: TRBV29-1; J gene: TRBJ2-1; CDR3 protein: CSVENLGLWAATYNEQFF
V gene: TRBV30; J gene: TRBJ1-2; CDR3 protein: CAWSANRRQAPTF
V gene: TRBV30; J gene: TRBJ2-5; CDR3 protein: CAWSVNPGETQYF
V gene: TRBV29-1; J gene: TRBJ2-1; CDR3 protein: CSSKSSGAYNEQFF
V gene: TRBV14; J gene: TRBJ2-5; CDR3 protein: CASSQGVETQYF
V gene: TRBV5-1; J gene: TRBJ1-1; CDR3 protein: CASSPQQGGDTEAFF
V gene: TRBV5-1; J gene: TRBJ2-3; CDR3 protein: CASSLERGTDTQYF
V gene: TRBV4-2; J gene: TRBJ2-5; CDR3 protein: CASSQRWGRLTQETQYF
V gene: TRBV18; J gene: TRBJ2-3; CDR3 protein: CASSPRSTPTDTQYF
V gene: TRBV9; J gene: TRBJ2-3; CDR3 protein: CASSVDGSRTDTQYF
V gene: TRBV4-2; J gene: TRBJ1-2; CDR3 protein: CASSQLQGEDGYTF
V gene: TRBV29-1; J gene: TRBJ1-1; CDR3 protein: CSVWDSLNTEAFF
V gene: TRBV5-4; J gene: TRBJ2-6; CDR3 protein: CASSRGQGAPGANVLTF
V gene: TRBV9; J gene: TRBJ2-2; CDR3 protein: CASSPRRLNTGELFF
V gene: TRBV4-3; J gene: TRBJ2-1; CDR3 protein: CASSQDRLAGAVEQFF
V gene: TRBV2; J gene: TRBJ2-3; CDR3 protein: CASSEQRSTDTQYF
V gene: TRBV10-3; J gene: TRBJ2-1; CDR3 protein: CAISVGNEQFF
V gene: TRBV30; J gene: TRBJ2-4; CDR3 protein: CAWRGTGGTGLAKNIQYF
V gene: TRBV4-3; J gene: TRBJ2-5; CDR3 protein: CASSQSSRIGTQYF
V gene: TRBV25-1; J gene: TRBJ1-5; CDR3 protein: CASSLPNERGVQPQHF
V gene: TRBV5-4; J gene: TRBJ2-7; CDR3 protein: CASSPGPAPLIEQYF
V gene: TRBV29-1; J gene: TRBJ1-2; CDR3 protein: CSLEDRDYGYTF
V gene: TRBV2; J gene: TRBJ2-4; CDR3 protein: CASSEASRGLYF
V gene: TRBV7-2; J gene: TRBJ1-5; CDR3 protein: CASSLEGTGPAGQPQHF
V gene: TRBV9; J gene: TRBJ2-2; CDR3 protein: CASSVSGGNTGELFF
V gene: TRBV29-1; J gene: TRBJ2-1; CDR3 protein: CSVDQMRERVRSYNEQFF
V gene: TRBV7-2; J gene: TRBJ1-2; CDR3 protein: CASSTGSAYGYTF
V gene: TRBV19; J gene: TRBJ2-2; CDR3 protein: CASSIADRGTGELFF
V gene: TRBV5-6; J gene: TRBJ2-1; CDR3 protein: CASSLIGQGEYNEQFF
V gene: TRBV19; J gene: TRBJ2-5; CDR3 protein: CASMRYQETQYF
V gene: TRBV5-1; J gene: TRBJ2-1; CDR3 protein: CASSLVASMHEQFF
V gene: TRBV18; J gene: TRBJ2-5; CDR3 protein: CASSPIQETQYF
V gene: TRBV11-2; J gene: TRBJ2-5; CDR3 protein: CASSLAGARETQYF
V gene: TRBV2; J gene: TRBJ2-1; CDR3 protein: CASNLLAGDNEQFF
V gene: TRBV7-2; J gene: TRBJ2-1; CDR3 protein: CASSPDRRQFF